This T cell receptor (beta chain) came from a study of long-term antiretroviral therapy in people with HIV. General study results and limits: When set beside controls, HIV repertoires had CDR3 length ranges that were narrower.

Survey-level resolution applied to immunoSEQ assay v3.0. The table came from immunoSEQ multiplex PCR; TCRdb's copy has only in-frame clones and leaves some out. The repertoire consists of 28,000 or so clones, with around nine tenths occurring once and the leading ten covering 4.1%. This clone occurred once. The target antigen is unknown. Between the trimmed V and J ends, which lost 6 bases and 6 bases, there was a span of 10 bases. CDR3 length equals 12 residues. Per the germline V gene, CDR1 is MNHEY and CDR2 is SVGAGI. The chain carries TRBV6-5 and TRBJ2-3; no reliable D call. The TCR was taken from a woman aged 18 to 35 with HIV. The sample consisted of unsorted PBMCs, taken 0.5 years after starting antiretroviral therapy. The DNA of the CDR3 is TGTGCCAGCAGGGCTGAAGGGGATACGCAGTATTTT. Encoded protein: CASRAEGDTQYF.